The clone carrying this TCR beta chain was counted at least ten times. As yet, its antigen is unknown. iRepertoire HTBI primers and Arm-PCR of CDR3 regions built TCR beta libraries. MiXCR was run by TCRdb on the multiplex PCR reads, yielding one entry per CDR3 protein. The sample contains a few hundred thousand distinct CDR3 sequences, roughly a fifth of which appear only once. Time point indicated: newly diagnosed GD, antithyroid drugs for less than 3 months. Isolated PBMC RNA provided the starting material for the TCR library. Trimming took 4 bases from V and 6 from J, leaving 9 bases between them. Germline-derived CDR1 and CDR2 are MNHNS and SASEGT. The CDR3 runs 12 residues. The data were obtained in a study of regulatory T cells in long-lasting Graves disease. Across the study: Newly diagnosed Graves' patients had under 3 months of antithyroid drugs. Study-level points and caveats: New patients shared roughly 960 public clonotypes, and persistent patients shared more, with 2,500 to 3,000. TCR diversity in persistent Graves' patients was below that of newly diagnosed ones.

This same sample was also taken into another study, of T cells in Graves' hyperthyroidism and ophthalmopathy.

This TCR was sampled from a woman aged 25 to 39 with Graves disease. The chain is built from TRBV6-1 and TRBJ1-2, with D unclear. Sequenced material: peripheral blood mononuclear cells (PBMCs), taken at new diagnosis, from a patient treated with antithyroid drugs. The CDR3 sequence is CASSGLVDGYTF. DNA for the CDR3: TGTGCCAGCAGTGGTCTAGTAGATGGCTACACCTTC.